This T cell receptor (beta chain) was identified in a study of CD8+ T cells in alopecia areata. The wider study: Treated patients were given 5 to 10 mg oral tofacitinib twice daily. Tofacitinib dosing lasted 6 to 18 months, which was then followed by 6 months off drug.

Germline CDR1 SNHLY, CDR2 FYNNEI. This CDR3 region has 12 residues. Trimming pared 7 bases from V and 12 bases from J, leaving 16 bases between. Study-wide results and caveats: Scalp clonality and expanded CD8+ clones among the top 100 fell significantly with tofacitinib.

The authors extracted RNA and reverse transcribed it into cDNA as the sequencing template. Measured with immunoSEQ multiplex PCR; TCRdb has only the in-frame clones, and not every one. The sample lists 150,000 to 200,000 clones, about 65% occurring once. This clone has only a few counts. Its antigen is not identified. Noted treatment: oral pan-JAK inhibitor, 5-10 mg twice daily. The input for sequencing was CD4+ T cells sorted from blood, taken between weeks 49 and 50, from a patient treated with tofacitinib. This sequence originates from a human donor with alopecia areata. The V call is TRBV2, the J call TRBJ2-1; tentatively, D is TRBD2 (5 bases). CDR3 sequence (DNA): TGTGCCAGCAAATTAGGAACTAGTAGGCAGTTCTTC. The encoded protein is CASKLGTSRQFF.